One and the same sample provided the 9 T cell receptor beta chains below, sequenced in a study of blood T cell repertoires in COVID-19. TCRdb's table, derived via immunoSEQ multiplex PCR, lists solely in-frame clones and lacks some. The sample lists roughly 29,000 clones, about 78% occurring once. Material: peripheral blood. The receptors shown here come from a boy aged 2-15 years with active or convalescent COVID-19.

CDR3 region: CASSHIQGYAFF. As DNA, the CDR3 is TGTGCCAGCAGCCACATTCAGGGGTACGCTTTCTTT. V is TRBV14 and J is TRBJ1-1; tentatively, D is TRBD1 (6 bases). V was pared by 3 bases and J by 11 bases, with 13 bases between. This CDR3 is 12 amino acids long. Germline assignment: CDR1 SGHDN and CDR2 FVKESK.

The rearrangement links TRBV4-1 to TRBJ1-1; 8 bases line up with TRBD1. V was clipped by 2 bases and J by 4 bases; unmatched bases: 3. CDR3 length: 14 amino acids. Germline loops: CDR1 MGHRA, CDR2 YSYEKL. In DNA, the CDR3 is TGCGCCAGCAGCCAACCGGACAGGGTCACTGAAGCTTTCTTT. It yields the protein CASSQPDRVTEAFF.

The chain couples TRBV19 to TRBJ2-1; 8 bases fit TRBD1. There are 14 residues in the CDR3. The V gene's germline CDR1 is LNHDA and CDR2 SQIVND (reference sequence). V was pared by 3 bases and J by 10 bases, with 8 bases of the junction left unmatched. CDR3 bases: TGTGCCAGTAGTATGAGGACAGGGTTAGTGGAGCAGTTCTTC. As protein: CASSMRTGLVEQFF.

This clone was seen a few times. The chain recombines TRBV30 with TRBJ1-1; 8 positions agree with TRBD1. The V segment lost 5 bases and the J segment 0 bases; nucleotides outside the gene matches: 2. Germline assignment: CDR1 GTSNPN and CDR2 SVGIG (reference sequence). The CDR3 runs to 13 residues. Here the CDR3 DNA reads TGTGCCTGGGACAGGGGCATGAACACTGAAGCTTTCTTT. Protein: CAWDRGMNTEAFF.

This clone was seen a handful of times. The chain combines TRBV25-1 with TRBJ2-1; D perhaps matches TRBD1 (5 bases). Trimming shortened V by 4 bases and J by 3 bases, and 16 bases separated the two germline ends. CDR3 length: 16 residues. CDR1 and CDR2 (germline): MGHDK, SYGVNS. CDR3 in DNA: TGTGCCAGCAGTGTTAGGGGTAGGGATTTCTACAATGAGCAGTTCTTC. This codes for CASSVRGRDFYNEQFF.

In DNA, the CDR3 is TGTGCCAGCAGTTTATCCTCGACAGGGGCGTACGGCGCTTTCTTT. This encodes CASSLSSTGAYGAFF. J is TRBJ1-1 and V is TRBV28, with 8 bases fitting TRBD1. The trim removed 1 base at V and 11 bases at J, leaving 12 bases unmatched. Germline CDR1 and CDR2: MDHEN and SYDVKM. This CDR3 is built from 15 residues.

The rearrangement joins TRBV28 to TRBJ1-1; 7 nucleotides agree with TRBD1. Losses at the gene ends were 3 bases for V and 3 bases for J; bases not matched to a gene: 4. The CDR3 runs to 14 residues. CDR1 is MDHEN, CDR2 SYDVKM, per germline. The CDR3 spells CASSLLTGDTEAFF. The DNA of the CDR3 is TGTGCCAGCAGTTTGCTTACAGGGGACACTGAAGCTTTCTTT.

CDR3 DNA: TGCGCCAGCAGCCAAGACACCGGGACAGGGTCTCCTGAAGCTTTCTTT. Encoded protein: CASSQDTGTGSPEAFF. V is TRBV4-1 and J is TRBJ1-1; TRBD1 matches 9 bases. The CDR3 runs 16 residues. Germline CDR1 is MGHRA and CDR2 is YSYEKL. After removal of 0 bases from V and 6 bases from J, the junction contained 8 bases not matched to a gene.

The chain recombines TRBV15 with TRBJ1-5; unclear D gene. This CDR3 has 14 residues. Trimming pared 0 bases from V and 6 bases from J, leaving 9 bases between. In germline, CDR1 is LNHNV, CDR2 YYDKDF (reference sequence). The DNA of the CDR3 is TGTGCCACCAGCAGAGATCAGCGATCTCAGCCCCAGCATTTT. Its protein product is CATSRDQRSQPQHF.